A single T cell receptor beta chain is shown here with its context. The PCR had 60 Vbeta and 13 Jbeta primers. Some clones are missing from TCRdb's copy, which holds only in-frame ones; the method was immunoSEQ multiplex PCR. The sample spans 60,000 to 70,000 clones; the ten largest clones claim 5.3%. The sample comes from a study of cytomegalovirus exposure and HLA in healthy donors. This CDR3 spans 14 amino acids. CDR1 is MNHEY and CDR2 is SMNVEV in the germline V gene (reference sequence). Deletions cut 1 base from V and 1 base from J, with 2 bases between. The receptor comes from a man in his thirties or forties in good health and CMV-seropositive. The chain links TRBV27 to TRBJ2-6; D unresolved. Sample: PBMCs. The chain's CDR3 is CASSLLSGANVLTF. CDR3 in DNA: TGTGCCAGCAGTTTATTATCTGGGGCCAACGTCCTGACTTTC. The full variable domain, with the rest looked up from reference TRBV27 and TRBJ2-6, is EAQVTQNPRYLITVTGKKLTVTCSQNMNHEYMSWYRQDPGLGLRQIYYSMNVEVTDKGDVPEGYKVSRKEKRNFPLILESPSPNQTSLYFCASSLLSGANVLTFGAGSRLTVL.